This TCR beta chain comes out of a study of technical replicates of blood from several donors. Of note for this clone: The germline gene is not matched at one end of the junction; a read error may be the cause.

The CDR3 is 14 residues long. Germline CDR1 and CDR2: SSHAT and FNYEAQ (reference sequence). Sequencing was performed with immunoSEQ multiplex PCR; in TCRdb, only in-frame clones are kept and a portion is missing. This repertoire shows about 93,000 clones, approximately 95% found once; its top ten account for over 0.25%. The chain joins TRBV7-7 to TRBJ2-3; 7 bases fit TRBD1. The sample was T cells isolated from PBMCs. This TCR derives from a human donor in good health. The CDR3 nucleotides read TGTGCTAGCAGCTTAGAAGGGGGCGCAGATACGCAGTATTTT. It encodes CASSLEGGADTQYF.